Below are 32 T cell receptor beta chains sequenced from a single sample in a study of shared clonotypes between healthy human individuals. Sequencing was performed with immunoSEQ multiplex PCR; in TCRdb, only in-frame clones are kept and a portion is missing. Here the sample spans some 2,500,000 clones, 80% to 95% being singletons. Sequencing was performed on naive CD4+ T cells from PBMCs. Indicated subset: CD45RA+ positively selected. The receptors derive from a man in his late teens or twenties in good health. Some clones in this sample may be carry-over from other donors' samples.

The chain recombines TRBV7-9 with TRBJ2-5; the D gene is possibly TRBD1 (5 bases). CDR3 length equals 14 residues. Between the trimmed V and J ends, which lost 5 bases and 4 bases, there was a span of 14 bases. Per the germline V gene, CDR1 is SEHNR and CDR2 is FQNEAQ (reference sequence). The CDR3 DNA is TGTGCCAGCAGCCCGGCCTCTAGGGGAGAGACCCAGTACTTC. This gives the protein CASSPASRGETQYF.

The chain is built from TRBV7-8 and TRBJ2-2, with 16 bases identical to TRBD2. CDR1 SGHVS and CDR2 FQNEAQ come from the germline V gene. The CDR3 totals 16 residues. Trimming took 5 bases from V and 6 from J; bases not matched to a gene: 3. This chain's CDR3 is CASSLGLAGGAGELFF. CDR3 coding DNA: TGTGCCAGCAGCCTGGGACTAGCGGGAGGGGCCGGGGAGCTGTTTTTT.

This clone was counted a single time. The chain combines TRBV5-1 with TRBJ2-1; 7 bases line up with TRBD1. Trimming took 4 bases from V and 8 from J; bases not matched to a gene: 15. CDR3 length equals 16 residues. Germline V lookup: CDR1 SGHRS, CDR2 YFSETQ. The CDR3 DNA follows: TGCGCCAGCAGCACCCGGGACAGTACCTACTCCGATGAGCAGTTCTTC. Protein sequence: CASSTRDSTYSDEQFF. Combining the CDR3 with reference TRBV5-1 and TRBJ2-1 gives the whole variable domain KAGVTQTPRYLIKTRGQQVTLSCSPISGHRSVSWYQQTPGQGLQFLFEYFSETQRNKGNFPGRFSGRQFSNSRSEMNVSTLELGDSALYLCASSTRDSTYSDEQFFGPGTRLTVL.

The chain carries TRBV7-9 and TRBJ2-7; TRBD1 is a possible D gene (6 bases). Between the trimmed V and J ends, which lost 1 base and 4 bases, there was a span of 11 bases. The CDR3 has 14 residues. Looked up from germline, CDR1 is SEHNR and CDR2 is FQNEAQ (reference sequence). CDR3 nucleotide sequence: TGTGCCAGCAGCTTAGTCCCGGGACAATACGAGCAGTACTTC. As protein: CASSLVPGQYEQYF.

This chain uses TRBV6-1 with TRBJ1-3; perhaps TRBD1 as D (6 bases). The CDR3 has 16 amino acids. The V and J ends lost 2 bases and 0 bases respectively, with 11 bases between them. The V gene's germline CDR1 is MNHNS and CDR2 SASEGT. CDR3 sequence reads: CASSERGQPSGNTIYF. The CDR3 DNA reads as TGTGCCAGCAGTGAAAGAGGACAGCCCTCTGGAAACACCATATATTTT.

The J gene is TRBJ2-5, the V gene TRBV5-1; TRBD2 is a possible D gene (7 bases). The CDR3 is 15 amino acids. Germline V lookup: CDR1 SGHRS, CDR2 YFSETQ. The V and J ends lost 2 bases and 0 bases respectively, with 11 bases between them. The CDR3 sequence: CASSLAGHYQETQYF. The CDR3, as DNA: TGCGCCAGCAGCTTAGCGGGACACTACCAAGAGACCCAGTACTTC.

CDR3 sequence (DNA): TGTGCCAGCAGCTTAGGTAGCGTAGCGAACACCGGGGAGCTGTTTTTT. This sequence encodes CASSLGSVANTGELFF. The chain joins TRBV11-2 to TRBJ2-2, with D perhaps TRBD2 (5 bases). This CDR3 is built from 16 residues. Germline-derived CDR1 and CDR2 are SGHAT and FQNNGV. The V end was cut by 1 base, the J end by 0 bases, with 9 bases between. Full variable domain (missing parts from reference TRBV11-2 and TRBJ2-2): EAGVAQSPRYKIIEKRQSVAFWCNPISGHATLYWYQQILGQGPKLLIQFQNNGVVDDSQLPKDRFSAERLKGVDSTLKIQPAKLEDSAVYLCASSLGSVANTGELFFGEGSRLTVL.

Concerning this clone itself: An end of the junction does not agree with germline; a read error may underlie this. The chain recombines TRBV11-2 with TRBJ2-2; 10 bases are shared with TRBD2. This CDR3 region has 12 residues. Germline V gives CDR1 SGHAT, CDR2 FQNNGV. The CDR3 sequence: CASSLITSGARF. The CDR3 bases are TGTGCCAGCAGCTTAATAACTAGCGGGGCCCGTTTT.

This chain connects TRBV18 to TRBJ2-7, with 10 bases aligning to TRBD1. V lost 6 bases and J lost 0; bases outside the gene matches: 2. The CDR3 consists of 14 residues. Germline V gives CDR1 KGHSH, CDR2 LQKENI. The CDR3 sequence: CASSRTGGSYEQYF. The DNA of the CDR3 is TGTGCCAGCTCGAGGACAGGGGGCTCCTACGAGCAGTACTTC. The variable domain in full, completed from reference TRBV18 and TRBJ2-7, reads NAGVMQNPRHLVRRRGQEARLRCSPMKGHSHVYWYRQLPEEGLKFMVYLQKENIIDESGMPKERFSAEFPKEGPSILRIQQVVRGDSAAYFCASSRTGGSYEQYFGPGTRLTVT.

The chain carries TRBV5-4 and TRBJ1-2; D gene uncertain. Looked up from germline, CDR1 is SGHNT and CDR2 is YYREEE (reference sequence). This CDR3 is built from 13 residues. V lost 3 bases, J lost 4 bases, and 10 bases lay in between. The CDR3: CASSSPTLYGYTF. The CDR3 DNA sequence: TGTGCCAGCAGCTCTCCCACCCTCTATGGCTACACCTTC.

The V and J genes are TRBV19 and TRBJ1-5, with TRBD1 matching over 8 bases. This CDR3 has 15 residues. Germline CDR1 LNHDA, CDR2 SQIVND (reference sequence). CDR3 nucleotide sequence: TGTGCGACTATACAGGGGGTCACCTCCAATCAGCCCCAGCATTTT. The encoded protein is CATIQGVTSNQPQHF.

The rearrangement links TRBV5-4 to TRBJ2-5; tentatively, D is TRBD1 or TRBD2 (6 bases each). The CDR3 has 16 amino acids. V lost 4 bases to trimming and J lost 7 bases, with 23 bases between them. Germline CDR1 SGHNT, CDR2 YYREEE (reference sequence). CDR3 loop: CASSPDGGLGGGTQYF. CDR3 nucleotide sequence: TGTGCCAGCAGCCCCGACGGGGGCCTTGGTGGCGGGACCCAGTACTTC.

The chain joins TRBV4-2 to TRBJ2-1, with no clear D. Deletions cut 4 bases from V and 8 bases from J, with 18 bases between. Germline CDR1 and CDR2: LGHNA and YNFKEQ. The length of the CDR3 is 15 residues. The CDR3 is CASSLRWSREYEQFF. DNA of the CDR3: TGTGCCAGCAGCCTCAGGTGGAGCCGCGAGTATGAGCAGTTCTTC.

The chain carries TRBV11-3 and TRBJ2-1, with 11 bases aligning to TRBD2. The CDR3 contains 15 residues. From germline, CDR1 is SGHNT and CDR2 YENEEA. V trimming: 7 bases; J trimming: 7 bases; junction bases outside the gene matches: 9. The CDR3 protein is CASTIGLAGFNEQFF. CDR3 bases: TGTGCCAGCACCATAGGACTAGCGGGCTTTAATGAGCAGTTCTTC.

Here the CDR3 DNA reads TGTGCCAGCAGCTTAGTGTTTGGGGGAAACACCATATATTTT. It is translated as CASSLVFGGNTIYF. The chain joins TRBV7-2 to TRBJ1-3, with no clear D. The CDR3 is 14 residues long. Trimming removed 1 base at V and 4 bases at J, with 8 bases between. Looked up from germline, CDR1 is SGHTA and CDR2 is FQGNSA.

The chain recombines TRBV5-6 with TRBJ2-3, with D possibly matching TRBD2 (6 bases). Germline lookup yields CDR1 SGHDT and CDR2 YYEEEE. The V end was cut by 2 bases, the J end by 6 bases, with 25 bases between. The length of the CDR3 is 18 residues. CDR3 nucleotides: TGTGCCAGCAGCTTCGGTTACTCGGGACTCATCTCAGGGGATACGCAGTATTTT. Its translation: CASSFGYSGLISGDTQYF.

Here the CDR3 DNA reads TGCAGCGTTGACTCAGGTTTGGGCGAGCAGTACTTC. This translates into CSVDSGLGEQYF. The chain carries TRBV29-1 and TRBJ2-7; D is undetermined. Germline values: CDR1 SQVTM, CDR2 ANQGSEA. The CDR3 extends over 12 amino acids. The V end lost 3 bases, the J end lost 6 bases, and 12 bases lay between the germline ends.

The CDR3 region is CASSPYTGSLLTGELFF. CDR3 coding DNA: TGTGCCAGCTCACCATACACAGGGTCTCTTTTAACCGGGGAGCTGTTTTTT. The rearrangement links TRBV18 to TRBJ2-2, with D tentatively TRBD1 (6 bases). This CDR3 is built from 17 residues. Trimming stripped 2 bases from V and 5 bases from J, with 18 bases between. Germline V gene lookup returns CDR1 KGHSH and CDR2 LQKENI. The complete variable domain, with remaining parts taken from reference TRBV18 and TRBJ2-2, reads NAGVMQNPRHLVRRRGQEARLRCSPMKGHSHVYWYRQLPEEGLKFMVYLQKENIIDESGMPKERFSAEFPKEGPSILRIQQVVRGDSAAYFCASSPYTGSLLTGELFFGEGSRLTVL.

This clone was recorded once. The gene calls are TRBV5-1 and TRBJ2-5, with 8 nucleotides matching TRBD1. The V segment lost 6 bases and the J segment 5 bases; nucleotides outside the gene matches: 9. In germline, CDR1 is SGHRS, CDR2 YFSETQ. CDR3 length: 14 residues. CDR3 coding DNA: TGCGCCAGCAAACATCTGAACAGGGGGGAGACCCAGTACTTC. Translated, it gives CASKHLNRGETQYF.

This clone was seen just once. The chain combines TRBV5-6 with TRBJ2-3, with 7 bases lining up with TRBD1. Trimming removed 4 bases from V and 5 bases from J; junction bases left unmatched: 4. CDR3 length: 13 amino acids. Germline V gene sequence: CDR1 SGHDT, CDR2 YYEEEE. The CDR3 DNA reads as TGTGCCAGCAGCGGGGACAGAAAAGATACGCAGTATTTT. It specifies CASSGDRKDTQYF.

The chain has TRBV6-4 and TRBJ2-3; D call uncertain. V lost 6 bases and J 0 bases, leaving 13 bases between the germline ends. The germline CDR1 and CDR2 sequences are MRHNA and SNTAGT. This CDR3 is 15 amino acids long. In nucleotides, the CDR3 is TGTGCCAGCAGCATGTCAGTATCTAGCACAGATACGCAGTATTTT. It encodes CASSMSVSSTDTQYF.

The chain carries TRBV29-1 and TRBJ2-7; 8 positions agree with TRBD1. Trimming cost V 6 bases and J 0 bases; bases outside gene matches: 13. CDR3 length equals 16 residues. The germline gives CDR1 SQVTM, CDR2 ANQGSEA. The CDR3 bases are TGCAGCGTAGCCCTTTGGCGGACAGGGAGCTCCTACGAGCAGTACTTC. It codes for CSVALWRTGSSYEQYF.

The J gene is TRBJ1-5, the V gene TRBV2, with 7 bases fitting TRBD1. The CDR3 loop spans 15 amino acids. From germline, CDR1 is SNHLY and CDR2 FYNNEI. Unmatched junction bases numbered 8, after V lost 5 bases and J lost 4 bases. The CDR3 DNA follows: TGTGCCAGCAGTTTACAGGGGAGTAGGAATCAGCCCCAGCATTTT. Protein sequence: CASSLQGSRNQPQHF.

V usage is TRBV7-2 and J usage is TRBJ2-1; TRBD1 agrees at 8 bases. V was clipped by 4 bases and J by 9 bases; unmatched bases: 8. The germline gives CDR1 SGHTA, CDR2 FQGNSA. There are 14 residues in the CDR3. For the CDR3, the DNA is TGTGCCAGCAGCTCCCTGGGACAGGCGAGTGAGCAGTTCTTC. This gives the protein CASSSLGQASEQFF.

This chain joins TRBV11-1 and TRBJ1-1, with D hard to call. Germline CDR1 is SGHAT and CDR2 is FQDESV (reference sequence). This CDR3 comprises 13 residues. Trimming cost V 5 bases and J 1 base, with 8 bases left between them. DNA for the CDR3: TGTGCCAGCAGCCCCTGGGGGAACACTGAAGCTTTCTTT. It specifies CASSPWGNTEAFF.

The chain uses TRBV7-2 and TRBJ1-5; D not resolved. The ends were cut back, 0 bases at V and 4 bases at J, with 10 bases in the middle. From germline, CDR1 is SGHTA and CDR2 FQGNSA. The CDR3 is 15 residues long. CDR3 in amino acids: CASSLAGVRNQPQHF. Written as DNA, the CDR3 is TGTGCCAGCAGCTTAGCCGGTGTTCGGAATCAGCCCCAGCATTTT.

The chain is built from TRBV18 and TRBJ1-2, with D uncertain. V lost 1 base and J lost 7, with 19 bases in between. The CDR3 is 16 residues long. CDR1 KGHSH and CDR2 LQKENI come from the germline V gene. In nucleotides, the CDR3 is TGTGCCAGCTCACCACTTACGGACCCGGAAAGAGGTGGCTACACCTTC. Protein sequence: CASSPLTDPERGGYTF.

The chain employs TRBV18 and TRBJ1-5, with 8 bases lining up with TRBD1. The germline CDR1 and CDR2 sequences are KGHSH and LQKENI. This CDR3 region has 15 residues. The ends lost 5 bases at V and 1 base at J; junction bases unmatched: 4. The chain's CDR3 is CASSAQGASNQPQHF. The CDR3 bases are TGTGCCAGCTCAGCCCAGGGGGCGAGCAATCAGCCCCAGCATTTT.

The chain links TRBV7-3 to TRBJ2-3; 14 bases match TRBD2. The CDR3 is made up of 17 amino acids. J was trimmed by 3 bases and V by 5 bases; bases with no gene match: 7. In germline, CDR1 is SGHTA, CDR2 FQGTGA. The CDR3: CASSPQGLAGATDTQYF. CDR3 nucleotides: TGTGCCAGCAGCCCCCAGGGACTAGCGGGAGCGACAGATACGCAGTATTTT.

V usage is TRBV5-1 and J usage is TRBJ2-7; D possibly corresponds to TRBD2 (6 bases). The V gene's germline CDR1 is SGHRS and CDR2 YFSETQ. V was pared by 0 bases and J by 5 bases, with 15 bases between. There are 15 residues in the CDR3. The CDR3 region has the DNA TGCGCCAGCAGCTTGGTGGGGGGTTTCAGCGACGAGCAGTACTTC. It yields the protein CASSLVGGFSDEQYF. Variable domain in full (rest from reference TRBV5-1 and TRBJ2-7): KAGVTQTPRYLIKTRGQQVTLSCSPISGHRSVSWYQQTPGQGLQFLFEYFSETQRNKGNFPGRFSGRQFSNSRSEMNVSTLELGDSALYLCASSLVGGFSDEQYFGPGTRLTVT.

This clone appeared once. The CDR3 DNA is TGTGCCAGCAGTTTATTAACATCCCCGGGACAGACCCATTACGAGCAGTACTTC. Its protein is CASSLLTSPGQTHYEQYF. The J gene is TRBJ2-7, the V gene TRBV28; 7 nucleotides line up with TRBD1. From germline, CDR1 is MDHEN and CDR2 SYDVKM. This CDR3 contains 18 residues. J gave up 4 bases and V 1 base, and 16 bases lay outside the gene matches.

The genes are TRBV5-1 and TRBJ2-4; the match to TRBD2 covers 15 bases. The CDR3 runs to 17 residues. Trimming cost V 2 bases and J 3 bases; bases outside gene matches: 3. CDR1 and CDR2 from the germline V gene are SGHRS and YFSETQ. CDR3 sequence reads: CASSFGTSGRIKNIQYF. CDR3 nucleotide sequence: TGCGCCAGCAGCTTCGGGACTAGCGGGAGGATCAAAAACATTCAGTACTTC.